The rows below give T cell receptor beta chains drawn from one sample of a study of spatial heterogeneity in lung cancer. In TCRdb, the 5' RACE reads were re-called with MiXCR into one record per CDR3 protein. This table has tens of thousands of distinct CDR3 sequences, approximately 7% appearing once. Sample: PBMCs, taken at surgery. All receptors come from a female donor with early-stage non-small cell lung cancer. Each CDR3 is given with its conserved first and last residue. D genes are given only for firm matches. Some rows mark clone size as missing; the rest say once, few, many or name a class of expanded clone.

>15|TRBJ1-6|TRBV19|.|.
CASSIRDLGDSPLHF
TGTGCCAGTAGTATCCGGGACCTCGGAGATTCACCCCTCCACTTT
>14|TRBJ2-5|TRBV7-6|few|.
CASSLGAEQETQYF
TGTGCCAGCAGCTTAGGCGCAGAGCAAGAGACCCAGTACTTC
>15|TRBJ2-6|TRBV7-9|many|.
CASSFGSSGANVLTF
TGTGCCAGCAGCTTCGGCAGCTCTGGGGCCAACGTCCTGACTTTC
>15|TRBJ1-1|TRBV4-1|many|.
CASSQVGGRGYEAFF
TGCGCCAGCAGCCAAGTGGGCGGTAGGGGGTATGAAGCTTTCTTT
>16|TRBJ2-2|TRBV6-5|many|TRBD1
CASSPRGQGAAGELFF
TGTGCCAGCAGTCCCCGGGGACAGGGGGCGGCCGGGGAGCTGTTTTTT
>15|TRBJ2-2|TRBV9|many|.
CASSEAGGRSGELFF
TGTGCCAGCAGCGAGGCCGGGGGGCGATCCGGGGAGCTGTTTTTT
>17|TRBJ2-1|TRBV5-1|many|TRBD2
CASSQGLAGLGYNEQFF
TGCGCCAGCAGCCAGGGACTAGCCGGGTTGGGATACAATGAGCAGTTCTTC
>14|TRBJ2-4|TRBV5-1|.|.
CASSQDVTKNIQYF
TGCGCCAGCAGCCAGGACGTCACCAAAAACATTCAGTACTTC
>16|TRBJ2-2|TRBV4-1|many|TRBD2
CASSQELAGGTGELFF
TGCGCCAGCAGCCAAGAACTAGCGGGGGGTACCGGGGAGCTGTTTTTT
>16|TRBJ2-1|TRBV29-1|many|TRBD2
CSVDGSGGLGYNEQFF
TGCAGCGTTGATGGTAGCGGGGGGCTGGGCTACAATGAGCAGTTCTTC
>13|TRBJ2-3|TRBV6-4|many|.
CASGRGAGDTQYF
TGTGCCAGCGGGAGAGGGGCCGGAGATACGCAGTATTTT
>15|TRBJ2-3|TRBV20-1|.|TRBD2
CSARNLAGSTDTQYF
TGCAGTGCTCGAAATTTAGCGGGGAGCACAGATACGCAGTATTTT
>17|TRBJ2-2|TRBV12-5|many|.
CASGLVLMEGPTGELFF
TGTGCTAGTGGTTTGGTACTCATGGAGGGACCCACCGGGGAGCTGTTTTTT
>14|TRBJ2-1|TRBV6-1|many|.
CASSPHLRGGEQFF
TGTGCCAGCAGTCCACATTTGAGGGGGGGGGAGCAGTTCTTC
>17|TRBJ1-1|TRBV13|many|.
CASSLGPPGTPGTEAFF
TGTGCCAGCAGCTTAGGGCCCCCCGGGACCCCGGGGACTGAAGCTTTCTTT
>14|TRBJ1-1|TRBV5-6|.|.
CASSFRGLGTEAFF
TGTGCCAGCAGCTTCCGAGGTTTAGGCACTGAAGCTTTCTTT
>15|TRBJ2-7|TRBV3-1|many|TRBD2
CASSWSGGSSYEQYF
TGTGCCAGCAGCTGGTCGGGGGGGAGCTCCTACGAGCAGTACTTC
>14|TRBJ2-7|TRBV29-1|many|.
CSAVGQGNRYEQYF
TGCAGCGCTGTTGGGCAGGGGAACCGCTACGAGCAGTACTTC
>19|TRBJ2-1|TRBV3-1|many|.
CASSQSAPFRTLGPNEQFF
TGTGCCAGCAGCCAGAGTGCCCCTTTCAGGACCCTAGGGCCGAATGAGCAGTTCTTC
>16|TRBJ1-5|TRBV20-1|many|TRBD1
CSARKAGDRLNQPQHF
TGCAGTGCTAGGAAGGCAGGGGACAGGCTAAATCAGCCCCAGCATTTT
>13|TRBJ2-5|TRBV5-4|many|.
CASSLRVGETQYF
TGTGCCAGCAGCTTGCGGGTAGGAGAGACCCAGTACTTC
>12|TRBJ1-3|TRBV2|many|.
CASTGTENTIYF
TGTGCCAGCACCGGGACTGAAAACACCATATATTTT
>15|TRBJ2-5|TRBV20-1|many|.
CSATLRGKAQETQYF
TGCAGTGCTACGTTAAGGGGGAAGGCCCAAGAGACCCAGTACTTC
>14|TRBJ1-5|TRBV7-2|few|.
CASSFVAGEQPQHF
TGTGCCAGCAGCTTCGTAGCGGGGGAGCAGCCCCAGCATTTT
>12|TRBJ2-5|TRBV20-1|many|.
CSAMRSQETQYF
TGCAGTGCTATGAGGTCGCAAGAGACCCAGTACTTC
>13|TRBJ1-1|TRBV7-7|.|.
CASSWRLNTEAFF
TGTGCTAGCAGCTGGAGGCTGAACACTGAAGCTTTCTTT
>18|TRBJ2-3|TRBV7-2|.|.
CASSLTRGSGGGTDTQYF
TGTGCCAGCAGCTTAACTCGGGGATCAGGTGGGGGCACAGATACGCAGTATTTT
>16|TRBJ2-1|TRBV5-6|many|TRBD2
CASSPGLAGSYNEQFF
TGTGCCAGCAGCCCCGGACTAGCGGGGTCCTACAATGAGCAGTTCTTC
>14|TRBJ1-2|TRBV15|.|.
CATSRGGGFYGYTF
TGTGCCACCAGCAGAGGAGGGGGATTCTATGGCTACACCTTC
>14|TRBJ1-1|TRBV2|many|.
CASKIFGAANEAFF
TGTGCCAGCAAAATCTTCGGGGCTGCGAATGAAGCTTTCTTT
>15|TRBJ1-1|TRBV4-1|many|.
CASSQDGGRAAEAFF
TGCGCCAGCAGCCAAGATGGTGGCAGGGCCGCTGAAGCTTTCTTT
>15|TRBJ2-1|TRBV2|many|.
CASSERSLDYNEQFF
TGTGCCAGCAGTGAACGGTCGCTCGACTACAATGAGCAGTTCTTC
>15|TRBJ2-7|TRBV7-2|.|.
CASGILGTGGSEQYF
TGTGCCAGCGGGATCCTTGGGACTGGGGGTTCCGAGCAGTACTTC
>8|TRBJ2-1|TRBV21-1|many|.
CASSRREF
TGTGCCAGCAGCAGGAGGGAGTTC
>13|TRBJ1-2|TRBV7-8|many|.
CASTPGGSLGYTF
TGTGCCAGCACTCCCGGCGGCAGTCTTGGCTACACCTTC
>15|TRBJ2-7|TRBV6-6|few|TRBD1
CASSYPGQGGYEQYF
TGTGCCAGCAGTTATCCGGGACAGGGGGGATACGAGCAGTACTTC
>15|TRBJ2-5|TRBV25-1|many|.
CASSEWAGGRETQYF
TGTGCCAGCAGTGAATGGGCCGGAGGGCGAGAGACCCAGTACTTC
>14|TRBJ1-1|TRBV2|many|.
CASRSGQWNTEAFF
TGTGCCAGCAGGTCGGGACAATGGAACACTGAAGCTTTCTTT
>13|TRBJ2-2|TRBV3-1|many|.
CASSQGYAGELFF
TGTGCCAGCAGCCAAGGATACGCCGGGGAGCTGTTTTTT
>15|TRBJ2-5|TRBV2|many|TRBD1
CASSGGQGEFETQYF
TGTGCCAGCAGCGGGGGACAGGGAGAGTTTGAGACCCAGTACTTC
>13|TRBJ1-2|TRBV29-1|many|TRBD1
CSATGGPLYGYTF
TGCAGCGCAACAGGGGGCCCTCTGTATGGCTACACCTTC
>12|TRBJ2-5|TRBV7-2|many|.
CATTDFKETQYF
TGTGCCACCACGGACTTTAAAGAGACCCAGTACTTC
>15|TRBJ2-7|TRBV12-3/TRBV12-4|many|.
CASSPTVRARYEQYF
TGTGCCAGCAGTCCCACCGTCAGGGCCCGCTACGAGCAGTACTTC
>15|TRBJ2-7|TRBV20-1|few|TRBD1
CSARVPGQPSYEQYF
TGCAGTGCTAGAGTCCCGGGACAGCCTTCCTACGAGCAGTACTTC
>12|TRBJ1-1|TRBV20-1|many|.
CSASLGDVEAFF
TGCAGTGCTAGTTTGGGGGACGTCGAAGCTTTCTTT
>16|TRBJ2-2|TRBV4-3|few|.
CASRLDGHANTGELFF
TGCGCCAGCAGGCTCGACGGACACGCGAACACCGGGGAGCTGTTTTTT
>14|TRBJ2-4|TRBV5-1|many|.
CASSLGAGENIQYF
TGCGCCAGCAGCTTGGGGGCAGGGGAAAACATTCAGTACTTC
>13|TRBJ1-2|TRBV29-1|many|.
CSVEAGQSYGYTF
TGCAGCGTTGAAGCTGGCCAGAGCTATGGCTACACCTTC
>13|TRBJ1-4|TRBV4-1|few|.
CASSFLLYEKLFF
TGCGCCAGCAGCTTCCTCCTGTATGAAAAACTGTTTTTT
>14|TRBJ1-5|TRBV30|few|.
CAWSELSLGQPQHF
TGTGCCTGGAGTGAACTTTCTTTAGGTCAGCCCCAGCATTTT
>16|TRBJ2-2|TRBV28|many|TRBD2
CASSLTSGGYTGELFF
TGTGCCAGCAGTTTGACTAGCGGGGGGTACACCGGGGAGCTGTTTTTT
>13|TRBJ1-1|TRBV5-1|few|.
CASSHSEVNEAFF
TGCGCCAGCAGCCATTCAGAAGTCAATGAAGCTTTCTTT